The clone carrying this T cell receptor (beta chain) was seen repeatedly, ten times or more. Preparation of the TCRbeta library involved a method that used unique molecular identifiers. MiXCR was run by TCRdb on the PCR reads, yielding one entry per CDR3 protein. The sample has 490,000 or so distinct CDR3 sequences, around 13% seen once. This entry belongs to a study of T-cell reconstitution after alpha-beta-depleted transplantation in children. CDR3 length: 12 amino acids. Trimming took 7 bases from V and 7 from J; bases not matched to a gene: 8. The germline V gene has CDR1 SQVTM and CDR2 ANQGSEA. The sequence was obtained from a human donor who donated a stem cell graft to a child with combined immunodeficiency. The sequencing here drew on PBMCs from the stem cell graft donor, taken from the stem cell graft. The V call is TRBV29-1, the J call TRBJ1-1; 8 bases are a match to TRBD1. For the CDR3, the DNA is TGCAGCGCCAACGGACAGGGTAATGAAGCTTTCTTT. The encoded protein is CSANGQGNEAFF. The full variable domain, rest sourced from reference TRBV29-1 and TRBJ1-1, is SAVISQKPSRDICQRGTSLTIQCQVDSQVTMMFWYRQQPGQSLTLIATANQGSEATYESGFVIDKFPISRPNLTFSTLTVSNMSPEDSSIYLCSANGQGNEAFFGQGTRLTVV.